One sample yielded the 10 T cell receptor beta chains listed below, sequenced in a study of T cell responses to AZD1222 COVID-19 vaccine (dated by TCRdb to about 2021). Taken with the paper, the label for time point translates to: about 28 days (+/-7) after the second vaccine dose. The library was made by the immunoSEQ multiplex PCR assay. This is the immuneACCESS table as TCRdb keeps it, with only in-frame sequences that have V and J called. A part of the clones is gone; compared with another copy, unresolved V genes explain less than half, and the rest is unexplained. In all, the sample holds some 100,000 clones, and around 90% of those were seen once. Of the sample, 3.1% falls within the top ten clones. The specimen comprised peripheral blood, sampled 28 days after the second AZD1222 dose. The source is an adult who received the AZD1222 COVID-19 vaccine.

This chain joins TRBV30 and TRBJ1-2; TRBD1 aligns across 8 bases. Trimming cost V 5 bases and J 3 bases; bases outside gene matches: 2. Germline V lookup: CDR1 GTSNPN, CDR2 SVGIG (reference sequence). CDR3 length: 12 amino acids. The CDR3 region is CAWGQGYYGYTF. Written as DNA, the CDR3 is TGTGCCTGGGGACAGGGATACTATGGCTACACCTTC.

The DNA of the CDR3 is TGTGCCAGCTCACCGGGTTATAGCGGGGGACCGAACACCGGGGAGCTGTTTTTT. Translated, it gives CASSPGYSGGPNTGELFF. The chain has TRBV18 and TRBJ2-2; 9 nucleotides line up with TRBD2. The CDR3 runs to 18 residues. J was trimmed by 0 bases and V by 3 bases; bases with no gene match: 8. Germline CDR1 reads KGHSH; CDR2 reads LQKENI.

This rearrangement joins TRBV20-1 to TRBJ2-1, with D unclear. CDR1 and CDR2 from the germline V gene are DFQATT and SNEGSKA (reference sequence). V lost 4 bases and J 11 bases, leaving 12 bases between the germline ends. The CDR3 loop spans 11 amino acids. The CDR3 coding sequence is TGCAGTGCTAAAGTTGCGGAGAAGCAGTTCTTC. This sequence encodes CSAKVAEKQFF.

This clone was found once. The chain has TRBV7-8 and TRBJ1-5; D is ambiguous. Trimming took 5 bases from V and 0 from J, leaving 8 bases between them. Germline assignment: CDR1 SGHVS and CDR2 FQNEAQ. The length of the CDR3 is 14 residues. Written as DNA, the CDR3 is TGTGCCAGCAGCGATAGGGATAGCAATCAGCCCCAGCATTTT. The encoded protein is CASSDRDSNQPQHF.

The J gene is TRBJ1-6, the V gene TRBV5-1; tentative D call: TRBD1 (6 bases). Germline CDR1 and CDR2: SGHRS and YFSETQ. There are 14 residues in the CDR3. The V and J ends lost 4 bases and 5 bases respectively, with 10 bases between them. CDR3 amino acids: CASSPQGHNSPLHF. CDR3 nucleotide sequence: TGCGCCAGCAGCCCACAGGGACATAATTCACCCCTCCACTTT.

The chain carries TRBV4-2 and TRBJ1-1; a possible D gene is TRBD1 (5 bases). V was clipped by 4 bases and J by 3 bases, with 15 bases between them. The CDR3 totals 15 residues. Germline values: CDR1 LGHNA, CDR2 YNFKEQ. This chain's CDR3 is CASSPKMGRDTEAFF. The DNA for the CDR3 is TGTGCCAGCAGCCCGAAAATGGGACGGGACACTGAAGCTTTCTTT.

This clone was observed a few times. V and J are TRBV7-2 and TRBJ1-6; 8 positions match TRBD1. Per the germline V gene, CDR1 is SGHTA and CDR2 is FQGNSA. The CDR3 length is 16 residues. Losses at the gene ends were 5 bases for V and 9 bases for J; bases not matched to a gene: 12. For the CDR3, the DNA is TGTGCCAGCAGCGCGGTACCGGGACAGGAGGGTTCACCCCTCCACTTT. It specifies CASSAVPGQEGSPLHF.

The CDR3: CASSFAPNQPQHF. The CDR3 region has the DNA TGTGCCAGCAGCTTCGCCCCCAATCAGCCCCAGCATTTT. The chain links TRBV7-2 to TRBJ1-5; no reliable D call. Germline values: CDR1 SGHTA, CDR2 FQGNSA. CDR3 size: 13 residues. The V gene lost 3 bases and the J gene lost 3 bases, with 6 bases spanning the gap.

The chain links TRBV15 to TRBJ1-1; a possible D gene is TRBD1 (6 bases). CDR3 length: 15 amino acids. V was pared by 0 bases and J by 0 bases, with 8 bases between. Per germline, CDR1 LNHNV and CDR2 YYDKDF (reference sequence). CDR3 coding DNA: TGTGCCACCAGCAGAGAGACAGGATTGAACACTGAAGCTTTCTTT. As protein: CATSRETGLNTEAFF. Full variable domain (outside the CDR3, taken from reference TRBV15 and TRBJ1-1): DAMVIQNPRYQVTQFGKPVTLSCSQTLNHNVMYWYQQKSSQAPKLLFHYYDKDFNNEADTPDNFQSRRPNTSFCFLDIRSPGLGDTAMYLCATSRETGLNTEAFFGQGTRLTVV.

The V gene is TRBV7-9, the J gene TRBJ1-4; D might be TRBD1 (5 bases). The V and J ends lost 5 bases and 12 bases respectively, with 10 bases between them. The V gene's germline CDR1 is SEHNR and CDR2 FQNEAQ (reference sequence). CDR3 length: 11 residues. The CDR3, as DNA: TGTGCCAGCAGCCAGGCGGGGGAACTGTTTTTT. Amino acid sequence: CASSQAGELFF.